The 21 T cell receptor beta chains given below trace back to one sample, sequenced in a study of cytomegalovirus exposure and HLA in healthy donors. Data came from immunoSEQ multiplex PCR; TCRdb stores just in-frame clones and leaves some out. This table has 80,000 to 100,000 clones, approximately 90% appearing once. Specimen: PBMCs. These receptors were collected from a woman aged 25-40 years in good health and CMV-seronegative.

The rearrangement uses TRBV27 and TRBJ1-5, with no clear D. With 4 bases removed from V and 0 bases from J, the gap between germline ends came to 7 bases. This CDR3 is built from 14 residues. Germline-derived CDR1 and CDR2 are MNHEY and SMNVEV (reference sequence). The CDR3 loop reads CASSSSYSNQPQHF. The CDR3 DNA reads as TGTGCCAGCAGTTCATCCTATAGCAATCAGCCCCAGCATTTT.

This chain links TRBV9 with TRBJ2-1, with TRBD2 as a possible D gene (5 bases). Per the germline V gene, CDR1 is SGDLS and CDR2 is YYNGEE. The CDR3 loop spans 13 amino acids. V lost 7 bases, J lost 15 bases, and 23 bases lay in between. Written as DNA, the CDR3 is TGTGCCAGCGCCACTGGCGGGTCGGAGTTCCGGTTCTTC. As protein: CASATGGSEFRFF. Drawing the rest from reference TRBV9 and TRBJ2-1, the complete variable domain is DSGVTQTPKHLITATGQRVTLRCSPRSGDLSVYWYQQSLDQGLQFLIQYYNGEERAKGNILERFSAQQFPDLHSELNLSSLELGDSALYFCASATGGSEFRFFGPGTRLTVL.

The V call is TRBV6-1, the J call TRBJ1-2; 7 bases map to TRBD1. J gave up 9 bases and V 1 base, and 8 bases lay outside the gene matches. CDR3 length equals 14 residues. CDR1 and CDR2 from the germline V gene are MNHNS and SASEGT. DNA for the CDR3: TGTGCCAGCAGTGAAGTAGGGACAGTTAAGAGCTACACCTTC. This gives the protein CASSEVGTVKSYTF.

The V and J genes are TRBV9 and TRBJ1-2; D ambiguous. From germline, CDR1 is SGDLS and CDR2 YYNGEE. V lost 0 bases and J 4 bases, leaving 16 bases between the germline ends. The CDR3 has 16 residues. CDR3 loop: CASSVAQSSHLYGYTF. The CDR3 DNA follows: TGTGCCAGCAGCGTAGCTCAGTCGTCCCATCTCTATGGCTACACCTTC.

DNA of the CDR3: TGTGCCAGCAGCCTCGACCCGGGTGCAGATACGCAGTATTTT. Translation gives CASSLDPGADTQYF. This sequence joins TRBV7-8 and TRBJ2-3; unclear D gene. CDR3 length equals 14 residues. Trimming took 5 bases from V and 4 from J, leaving 13 bases between them. Looked up from germline, CDR1 is SGHVS and CDR2 is FQNEAQ.

This sequence joins TRBV7-3 and TRBJ1-6; 10 positions match TRBD1. Trimming cost V 5 bases and J 10 bases; bases outside gene matches: 2. The CDR3 is 13 residues long. CDR1 and CDR2 from the germline V gene are SGHTA and FQGTGA. CDR3 in DNA: TGTGCCAGCAGCGAGACAGGGGGCTCACCCCTCCACTTT. Amino acid sequence: CASSETGGSPLHF.

V gene TRBV29-1 combines with J gene TRBJ2-6, with 8 bases that match TRBD1. CDR3 length: 17 residues. CDR1 is SQVTM and CDR2 is ANQGSEA in the germline V gene. Losses at the gene ends were 5 bases for V and 0 bases for J; bases not matched to a gene: 9. The CDR3 DNA reads TGCAGCGTTCCAATGGGACAGGCCAGCTCTGGGGCCAACGTCCTGACTTTC. Residues: CSVPMGQASSGANVLTF.

The chain has TRBV7-2 and TRBJ1-2; 9 bases map to TRBD1. The germline V gene encodes CDR1 SGHTA and CDR2 FQGNSA. CDR3 length equals 14 residues. Unmatched junction bases numbered 7, after V lost 8 bases and J lost 3 bases. DNA for the CDR3: TGTGCCAGCGCCCGGGACAGGGATCACTATGGCTACACCTTC. Translating it yields CASARDRDHYGYTF. The full variable domain, completed using reference TRBV7-2 and TRBJ1-2, is GAGVSQSPSNKVTEKGKDVELRCDPISGHTALYWYRQSLGQGLEFLIYFQGNSAPDKSGLPSDRFSAERTGGSVSTLTIQRTQQEDSAVYLCASARDRDHYGYTFGSGTRLTVV.

This rearrangement joins TRBV28 to TRBJ2-7, with a weak D call TRBD2 (6 bases). The CDR3 consists of 20 residues. V was trimmed by 6 bases and J by 1 base, leaving 31 bases between them. From germline, CDR1 is MDHEN and CDR2 SYDVKM. The DNA of the CDR3 is TGTGCCAGCAGCATAAGGGTCCGGGACTGGAGAGCTCTCGTATCCTACGAGCAGTACTTC. Its translation: CASSIRVRDWRALVSYEQYF.

This chain links TRBV7-2 with TRBJ2-1, with TRBD2 identical over 9 bases. J was trimmed by 7 bases and V by 1 base; bases with no gene match: 5. The CDR3 runs to 15 residues. The germline gives CDR1 SGHTA, CDR2 FQGNSA. The CDR3 DNA is TGTGCCAGCAGCTTAGATGGCGGGAGGGAAAATGAGCAGTTCTTC. This sequence encodes CASSLDGGRENEQFF.

This rearrangement joins TRBV28 to TRBJ2-7; TRBD2 matches 10 bases. This CDR3 contains 17 residues. Per germline, CDR1 MDHEN and CDR2 SYDVKM. V lost 4 bases and J lost 6; bases outside the gene matches: 15. The CDR3 sequence: CASSSPASGRVIGEQYF. In nucleotides, the CDR3 is TGTGCCAGCAGTTCCCCTGCGAGCGGGAGGGTGATAGGCGAGCAGTACTTC.

This chain links TRBV7-8 with TRBJ2-1; possibly TRBD2 for D (6 bases). CDR3 length: 16 amino acids. Germline V gene lookup returns CDR1 SGHVS and CDR2 FQNEAQ. V dropped 5 bases and J dropped 10 bases, with 24 bases sitting between them. CDR3 sequence: CASSPLEGRLGGEQFF. DNA of the CDR3: TGTGCCAGCAGCCCTCTGGAGGGCCGGTTAGGCGGGGAGCAGTTCTTC.

The chain combines TRBV2 with TRBJ2-1; D gene uncertain. Trimming shortened V by 6 bases and J by 5 bases, and 17 bases separated the two germline ends. Germline V lookup: CDR1 SNHLY, CDR2 FYNNEI. CDR3 length equals 15 residues. The chain's CDR3 is CASRESTERNNEQFF. CDR3 nucleotide sequence: TGTGCCAGCAGGGAATCCACAGAACGGAACAATGAGCAGTTCTTC.

This chain links TRBV7-9 with TRBJ2-7; D is possibly TRBD1 (6 bases). The CDR3 consists of 12 residues. Germline-derived CDR1 and CDR2 are SEHNR and FQNEAQ (reference sequence). The germline V and J ends were trimmed by 11 bases and 0 bases, with 11 bases remaining between them. The CDR3 region has the DNA TGTGCCGGGGGCATCACCTCCTACGAGCAGTACTTC. It codes for CAGGITSYEQYF.

The V call is TRBV7-2, the J call TRBJ2-1; perhaps TRBD1 as D (6 bases). The V end lost 1 base, the J end lost 10 bases, and 14 bases lay between the germline ends. CDR1 and CDR2 (germline): SGHTA, FQGNSA. The CDR3 loop spans 14 amino acids. The CDR3 here is CASSLEARGTEQFF. DNA for the CDR3: TGTGCCAGCAGCTTAGAGGCCAGGGGAACGGAGCAGTTCTTC. The variable domain in full, with the rest retrieved from reference TRBV7-2 and TRBJ2-1, is GAGVSQSPSNKVTEKGKDVELRCDPISGHTALYWYRQSLGQGLEFLIYFQGNSAPDKSGLPSDRFSAERTGGSVSTLTIQRTQQEDSAVYLCASSLEARGTEQFFGPGTRLTVL.

This clone was picked up a small number of times. The chain employs TRBV29-1 and TRBJ2-1; 9 bases are a match to TRBD2. The CDR3 covers 15 residues. The ends lost 5 bases at V and 7 bases at J; junction bases unmatched: 12. Germline values: CDR1 SQVTM, CDR2 ANQGSEA. The CDR3 region is CSVPKAGGPGNEQFF. The CDR3 DNA is TGCAGCGTTCCAAAGGCGGGAGGGCCGGGGAATGAGCAGTTCTTC.

The chain couples TRBV14 to TRBJ2-3; unclear D gene. The CDR3 length is 16 residues. Trimming took 2 bases from V and 3 from J, leaving 15 bases between them. The germline CDR1 and CDR2 sequences are SGHDN and FVKESK. The CDR3 is CASSQTPAAWTDTQYF. The CDR3 DNA reads as TGTGCCAGCAGCCAAACCCCGGCGGCTTGGACAGATACGCAGTATTTT.

This clone has only one observation. This chain connects TRBV14 to TRBJ2-7, with a possible D match to TRBD2 (5 bases). This CDR3 contains 14 residues. Germline V gene data show CDR1 as SGHDN and CDR2 as FVKESK. With 1 base removed from V and 3 bases from J, the gap between germline ends came to 10 bases. CDR3 in DNA: TGTGCCAGCAGCCAAGGAAGAGGGCTCTACGAGCAGTACTTC. It codes for CASSQGRGLYEQYF.

The rearrangement links TRBV9 to TRBJ1-1, with D hard to call. Germline V gene lookup returns CDR1 SGDLS and CDR2 YYNGEE. V lost 0 bases and J 2 bases, leaving 11 bases between the germline ends. This CDR3 region has 15 residues. This CDR3 is CASSVGGAQNTEAFF. The CDR3 bases are TGTGCCAGCAGCGTAGGGGGAGCGCAAAACACTGAAGCTTTCTTT. Full variable domain (outside the CDR3, taken from reference TRBV9 and TRBJ1-1): DSGVTQTPKHLITATGQRVTLRCSPRSGDLSVYWYQQSLDQGLQFLIQYYNGEERAKGNILERFSAQQFPDLHSELNLSSLELGDSALYFCASSVGGAQNTEAFFGQGTRLTVV.

V and J are TRBV11-2 and TRBJ2-3; 10 positions agree with TRBD1. The germline V gene has CDR1 SGHAT and CDR2 FQNNGV. Trimming at V came to 4 bases and at J to 1 base, leaving 5 bases not matched to a gene. The CDR3 is 16 amino acids. The CDR3 loop is CASSSQTGGGTDTQYF. CDR3 DNA: TGTGCCAGCAGCTCCCAGACAGGGGGCGGCACAGATACGCAGTATTTT.

This chain uses TRBV6-1 with TRBJ2-5; D unresolved. The germline CDR1 and CDR2 sequences are MNHNS and SASEGT. Trimming took 2 bases from V and 5 from J, leaving 9 bases between them. There are 13 residues in the CDR3. The CDR3 spells CASSENSPETQYF. The CDR3, as DNA: TGTGCCAGCAGTGAAAACTCGCCGGAGACCCAGTACTTC.